This T cell receptor beta chain stems from a study of cytomegalovirus exposure and HLA in healthy donors. Study observations and caveats: Among CMV-associated TCR beta chains, most appeared HLA-restricted in a later analysis. Roughly 170 TCR beta chains were listed as cytomegalovirus-associated. Later work associated fewer than 20,000 TCR beta sequences with HLA alleles at 0.05 false discovery rate. Accounts indicate the classifier identified cytomegalovirus status with strong specificity and sensitivity.

About this clone: Antigen: not known.

The CDR3 sequence is 15 residues long. V lost 1 base and J lost 3, with 9 bases in between. The germline V gene has CDR1 SGHDN and CDR2 FVKESK. PCR amplification relied on 60 Vbeta primers (plus 13 Jbeta primers). Assay: immunoSEQ multiplex PCR; the TCRdb copy retains only in-frame clones and omits some. The sample has some 140,000 clones, roughly 79% seen once. The chain has TRBV14 and TRBJ2-2; unclear D gene. The sample was PBMCs. The origin of this receptor is a man between 18 and 29 years old in good health and CMV-seronegative. DNA for the CDR3: TGTGCCAGCAGCCAAGGGGCCGGATACACCGGGGAGCTGTTTTTT. Its protein product is CASSQGAGYTGELFF. The full variable domain, rest sourced from reference TRBV14 and TRBJ2-2, is EAGVTQFPSHSVIEKGQTVTLRCDPISGHDNLYWYRRVMGKEIKFLLHFVKESKQDESGMPNNRFLAERTGGTYSTLKVQPAELEDSGVYFCASSQGAGYTGELFFGEGSRLTVL.